These T cell receptor beta chains were read from a single sample in a study of shared clonotypes between healthy human individuals. Assay used: immunoSEQ multiplex PCR; TCRdb lists only in-frame clones, some missing. The sample lists about 2.1 million clones; around 95% were seen once. Material for sequencing was naive CD8+ T cells from PBMCs. These receptors originate from a young man in good health. Some clones in this sample may be carry-over from other donors' samples. The CDR3 runs from the conserved cysteine through the conserved F or W. Clone size is given for some rows only: seen once, a few or many times, or a class if the clone is expanded.

j_call v_call cdr3_length clone_size cdr3_aa
TRBJ2-7 TRBV13 13 . CASSSPGGYEQYF
TRBJ2-2 TRBV4-1 15 . CASSQGRELDGELFF
TRBJ1-4 TRBV28 13 . CASSLAAEGKLFF
TRBJ2-7 TRBV6-6 14 once CASSPGLAAYEQYF
TRBJ2-1 TRBV27 16 . CASSWGEMVSYNEQFF
TRBJ1-2 TRBV19 14 . CASSIGRWTEDLTF
TRBJ2-7 TRBV5-1 12 . CASSLKFGEQYF
TRBJ2-2 TRBV2 14 . CASKGSTNTGELFF
TRBJ2-3 TRBV5-6 16 . CASSLGFSTSGRVQYF
TRBJ2-1 TRBV15 14 . CATSRAAAWGEQFF
TRBJ1-2 TRBV28 13 few CASSLGQTVIYTF
TRBJ2-3 TRBV11-2 13 . CASSPRQADTQYF
TRBJ2-5 TRBV5-1 15 . CASSLRPGKQETQYF
TRBJ1-5 TRBV5-8 13 . CATAAYSNQPQHF
TRBJ2-7 TRBV6-1 16 . CASSVPGQPHTYEQYF
TRBJ2-1 TRBV28 15 . CASSLAGGVIDEQFF
TRBJ1-1 TRBV28 16 . CASSLIGTSFSLEAFF
TRBJ2-1 TRBV12-5 14 . CASGFSGRANEQFF
TRBJ2-1 TRBV11-2 15 . CASSFRQGNLNEQFF
TRBJ2-3 TRBV27 15 . CASSLLASGGDTQYF
TRBJ2-1 TRBV10-2 11 . CATHSGNEQFF
TRBJ2-7 TRBV4-2 13 . CASSQESGYEQYF
TRBJ2-2 TRBV27 13 . CASSRTNTGELFF
TRBJ1-5 TRBV6-5 14 few CASSYYRGGQPQHF
TRBJ2-1 TRBV7-9 13 once CASSDDRGREQFF
TRBJ2-5 TRBV11-2 12 few CASSLSMWEQYF
TRBJ2-7 TRBV6-5 14 once CASSYSSVKYEQYF
TRBJ2-5 TRBV19 13 . CASSIDGEETQYF
TRBJ2-2 TRBV6-1 14 . CASTTGTYTGELFF
TRBJ2-1 TRBV10-3 18 . CAISGSGLAESSYNEQFF
TRBJ1-2 TRBV7-2 17 . CASSLTYREGSNYGYTF
TRBJ1-4 TRBV11-2 14 . CASSLISGIEKLFF
TRBJ1-1 TRBV27 15 . CASMSGGARGTEAFF
TRBJ1-2 TRBV11-2 15 . CASSLDGWINYGYTF
TRBJ2-7 TRBV7-3 15 . CASSLTAGSTYEQYF
TRBJ1-1 TRBV10-3 15 . CAISESRGMVAEAFF
TRBJ1-1 TRBV25-1 14 few CASREKGAQAEAFF
TRBJ1-1 TRBV5-4 12 few CASSSAGTEAFF
TRBJ1-1 TRBV19 14 . CASSSQGRGTEAFF
TRBJ2-7 TRBV27 14 . CASSLAGTGGEQYF
TRBJ2-1 TRBV28 14 . CASSLRDRGNEQFF
TRBJ2-1 TRBV6-5 14 . CASSGQGSYNEQFF
TRBJ2-5 TRBV27 15 . CASSTSLGGHETQYF
TRBJ1-1 TRBV19 14 . CASSMASLNTEAFF
TRBJ1-2 TRBV29-1 13 . CSVPSEGDYGYTF
TRBJ2-2 TRBV7-3 16 . CASSLTAGGGPGELFF
TRBJ2-5 TRBV7-8 14 . CASSLEVGVETQYF
TRBJ2-5 TRBV6-9 14 . CASSYGGRVETQYF
TRBJ2-1 TRBV7-2 12 . CASSSSGNEQFF
TRBJ2-3 TRBV11-2 16 . CASSLGKGRWTDTQYF
TRBJ2-7 TRBV7-2 16 . CASSLDGLVSPYEQYF
TRBJ1-1 TRBV4-3 17 . CASSQEVGGATNTEAFF
TRBJ2-3 TRBV19 14 . CASSITGMRDTQYF
TRBJ2-1 TRBV11-2 13 . CASSLDIDNEQFF